Below, 29 T cell receptor beta chains from the same sample are listed, as sequenced in a study of metastatic and nonmetastatic thyroid tumors. The entire patient cohort was treatment-naive prior to thyroid surgery. TCRdb used MiXCR to call clones anew from the PCR reads. The sample includes about 92,000 clones, just under 15% of them seen just once. Sequencing was carried out using blood. All receptors come from a female donor with papillary thyroid cancer or a benign thyroid nodule (not recorded which). Some clones in this sample may be carry-over from other donors' samples.

The table lists this clone with many counts. V and J are TRBV5-1 and TRBJ1-1, with D unresolved. The CDR3 is 13 amino acids. Germline V CDR1 and CDR2: SGHRS, YFSETQ. V shed 4 bases and J shed 4 bases, with 11 bases lying between them. The CDR3 sequence is CASSPRTGTEAFF. The CDR3 nucleotides read TGCGCCAGCAGCCCGCGGACCGGCACTGAAGCTTTCTTT.

This clone was recorded many times. Additional DNA sequences in this sample encode the identical CDR3. The rearrangement uses TRBV5-6 and TRBJ2-5; 8 bases fit TRBD2. The germline CDR1 and CDR2 sequences are SGHDT and YYEEEE. V was pared by 3 bases and J by 4 bases, with 20 bases of the junction left unmatched. The CDR3 is 19 residues long. CDR3 region: CASSSSDPPDGGAAETQYF. The DNA for the CDR3 is TGTGCCAGCAGCTCCTCAGACCCCCCTGACGGGGGGGCGGCAGAGACCCAGTACTTC.

This chain connects TRBV7-2 to TRBJ1-2, with D unclear. Trimming shortened V by 2 bases and J by 2 bases, and 9 bases separated the two germline ends. Germline V lookup: CDR1 SGHTA, CDR2 FQGNSA. The length of the CDR3 is 14 residues. The CDR3 DNA follows: TGTGCCAGCAGCTTATCCATGACGAACTATGGCTACACCTTC. It encodes CASSLSMTNYGYTF.

On this clone: One end of the junction does not line up with germline, which may come from a read error. The chain couples TRBV6-1 to TRBJ1-4; D remains unclear. This CDR3 has 16 residues. Germline assignment: CDR1 MNHNS and CDR2 SASEGT. CDR3 coding DNA: TGTGCCAGCAGTCAAGCCTTGGCCTCCGAACGGGAAAAACTGTTTTTT. Residues: CASSQALASEREKLFF.

This clone was recorded at least ten times. V usage is TRBV7-9 and J usage is TRBJ2-1; the match to TRBD2 covers 15 bases. Germline V gene lookup returns CDR1 SEHNR and CDR2 FQNEAQ (reference sequence). With V trimmed by 4 bases and J by 9 bases, 4 bases remained unmatched. This CDR3 comprises 15 residues. Here the CDR3 reads CASSSQGLAGGEQFF. The CDR3 DNA follows: TGTGCCAGCAGCTCACAGGGACTAGCGGGGGGTGAGCAGTTCTTC.

This clone has at least ten counts. The V call is TRBV10-3, the J call TRBJ1-4; no firm D call. Germline V gene lookup returns CDR1 ENHRY and CDR2 SYGVKD. The V and J ends lost 2 bases and 5 bases respectively, with 12 bases between them. The CDR3 covers 15 residues. CDR3 in amino acids: CAISEAEGLNEKLFF. For the CDR3, the DNA is TGTGCCATCAGTGAGGCGGAGGGTTTGAATGAAAAACTGTTTTTT.

This clone has just a few counts. The CDR3 carries no conserved terminal phenylalanine or tryptophan, so it likely arises from a read error. This chain links TRBV28 with TRBJ1-2; no clear D. The germline V and J ends were trimmed by 2 bases and 4 bases, with 8 bases remaining between them. Germline assignment: CDR1 MDHEN and CDR2 SYDVKM. The CDR3 contains 13 residues. CDR3 sequence: CASSLNRIYGYTL. The DNA of the CDR3 is TGTGCCAGCAGTTTAAACCGCATCTATGGCTACACCCTC.

This clone has ten or more counts. The rearrangement joins TRBV19 to TRBJ1-6, with 8 bases identical to TRBD1. This CDR3 has 16 residues. The V gene's germline CDR1 is LNHDA and CDR2 SQIVND (reference sequence). J gave up 4 bases and V 3 bases, and 5 bases lay outside the gene matches. CDR3 DNA: TGTGCCAGTAGTATCCCCAGGGGGCCGTATAATTCACCCCTCCACTTT. Protein product: CASSIPRGPYNSPLHF. Full variable domain (missing parts from reference TRBV19 and TRBJ1-6): DGGITQSPKYLFRKEGQNVTLSCEQNLNHDAMYWYRQDPGQGLRLIYYSQIVNDFQKGDIAEGYSVSREKKESFPLTVTSAQKNPTAFYLCASSIPRGPYNSPLHFGNGTRLTVT.

This clone was counted at least ten times. The genes are TRBV5-4 and TRBJ1-6; a possible D gene is TRBD1 (5 bases). This CDR3 has 12 residues. The germline V gene encodes CDR1 SGHNT and CDR2 YYREEE (reference sequence). Trimming stripped 3 bases from V and 12 bases from J, with 10 bases between. CDR3 protein: CASSSPRVPLHF. CDR3 nucleotides: TGTGCCAGCAGCTCCCCCAGGGTACCCCTCCACTTT.

This clone has ten or more counts. The V and J genes are TRBV28 and TRBJ1-1; D is perhaps TRBD1 (5 bases). V lost 1 base and J lost 0, with 6 bases in between. Germline assignment: CDR1 MDHEN and CDR2 SYDVKM. There are 14 residues in the CDR3. This chain's CDR3 is CASSLYRMNTEAFF. CDR3 sequence (DNA): TGTGCCAGCAGTTTATACAGGATGAACACTGAAGCTTTCTTT.

At least ten counts were recorded for this clone. The V call is TRBV28, the J call TRBJ1-2; no clear D. CDR3 length equals 16 residues. Germline V lookup: CDR1 MDHEN, CDR2 SYDVKM. Trimming stripped 4 bases from V and 8 bases from J, with 23 bases between. The CDR3 reads CASSYSGPGGLGGYTF. The CDR3 coding sequence is TGTGCCAGCAGTTATTCTGGCCCTGGCGGACTCGGGGGCTACACCTTC.

This clone was seen ten or more times. The V and J genes are TRBV2 and TRBJ2-7; D might be TRBD1 or TRBD2, each matching 7 bases. Per germline, CDR1 SNHLY and CDR2 FYNNEI. CDR3 length: 16 residues. Trimming cost V 2 bases and J 6 bases, with 20 bases left between them. The DNA of the CDR3 is TGTGCCAGCAGTGAAAAAATCAGGGGGGGAAAGAGCGAGCAGTACTTC. Translated, it gives CASSEKIRGGKSEQYF.

This clone appeared a few times. V and J are TRBV28 and TRBJ2-7; TRBD1 is a possible D gene (6 bases). V was trimmed by 6 bases and J by 2 bases, leaving 8 bases between them. Germline V CDR1 and CDR2: MDHEN, SYDVKM. CDR3 size: 12 residues. CDR3 in amino acids: CASRDRPYEQYF. CDR3 nucleotides: TGTGCCAGCAGGGACAGACCCTACGAGCAGTACTTC.

This clone was recorded many times. The chain recombines TRBV20-1 with TRBJ1-2; D unresolved. The germline V and J ends were trimmed by 0 bases and 6 bases, with 5 bases remaining between them. Germline V gives CDR1 DFQATT, CDR2 SNEGSKA (reference sequence). The CDR3 is made up of 11 amino acids. The CDR3: CSAREGDGYTF. For the CDR3, the DNA is TGCAGTGCTAGAGAGGGCGATGGCTACACCTTC.

This clone was found many times. The chain joins TRBV20-1 to TRBJ1-1; TRBD1 might be the D (6 bases). The CDR3 loop spans 12 amino acids. Germline assignment: CDR1 DFQATT and CDR2 SNEGSKA (reference sequence). CDR3 loop: CIQGQGSTEAFF. In DNA form, the CDR3 reads TGCATCCAGGGGCAGGGGAGCACTGAAGCTTTCTTT.

This clone showed up just a few times. A much larger clone differs from this one at a single base, so this may be a read error. Other DNA sequences of this sample code for an identical CDR3. V gene TRBV14 combines with J gene TRBJ2-1; D uncertain. CDR3 length equals 16 residues. Germline loops: CDR1 SGHDN, CDR2 FVKESK. The CDR3 DNA is TGTGCCAGCAGCCCCTATGGCCTGAGCTCCTACAATGAGCAGTTCTTT. This sequence encodes CASSPYGLSSYNEQFF.

This clone has a handful of counts. At one end the junction does not follow the germline gene, possibly because of a read error. The rearrangement joins TRBV27 to TRBJ1-1; D is possibly TRBD1 (6 bases). This CDR3 has 13 residues. Germline V gives CDR1 MNHEY, CDR2 SMNVEV (reference sequence). The CDR3 nucleotides read TGTGCCAGCAGCCCGACAGGTGAGACTGAAGCTTCCTTT. It specifies CASSPTGETEASF.

In this sample, this clone turned up many times. The V call is TRBV6-5, the J call TRBJ2-5; 12 nucleotides match TRBD2. CDR3 length equals 16 residues. With 0 bases clipped from V and 2 bases from J, the junction kept 1 base outside the gene matches. Germline CDR1 is MNHEY and CDR2 is SVGAGI. CDR3 sequence reads: CASSYSGTSGQETQYF. CDR3 DNA: TGTGCCAGCAGTTACTCCGGGACTAGCGGGCAAGAGACCCAGTACTTC.

This clone was seen only a few times. At one end the junction does not follow the germline gene, possibly because of a read error. The chain combines TRBV18 with TRBJ2-1; no reliable D call. The CDR3 has 15 residues. Germline V CDR1 and CDR2: KGHSH, LQKENI. CDR3 loop: CASSPLSKLYNKQFF. The CDR3 nucleotides read TGTGCCAGCTCACCACTTTCGAAACTTTACAATAAGCAGTTCTTC.

This chain joins TRBV20-1 and TRBJ2-3; 8 bases are a match to TRBD2. With 1 base clipped from V and 4 bases from J, the junction kept 1 base outside the gene matches. Germline values: CDR1 DFQATT, CDR2 SNEGSKA (reference sequence). The length of the CDR3 is 13 residues. The CDR3 loop is CSARAGGPDTQYF. In nucleotides, the CDR3 is TGCAGTGCTAGAGCGGGGGGGCCAGATACGCAGTATTTT.

This clone has ten or more counts. The sample holds other DNA sequences that translate to the same CDR3. The V and J genes are TRBV18 and TRBJ1-1; 7 bases agree with TRBD1. The germline V gene encodes CDR1 KGHSH and CDR2 LQKENI. The CDR3 extends over 15 amino acids. The V gene end was trimmed by 3 bases and the J gene end by 5 bases; junction bases not matched to a gene: 9. The CDR3 protein is CASSPGPGGRTEAFF. CDR3 nucleotides: TGTGCCAGCTCACCCGGGCCAGGGGGGAGGACTGAAGCTTTCTTT.

This clone was observed many times. This chain links TRBV7-2 with TRBJ2-5; TRBD2 is a possible D gene (7 bases). The V gene's germline CDR1 is SGHTA and CDR2 FQGNSA. This CDR3 spans 17 amino acids. Trimming took off 0 bases at V and 7 bases at J, with 21 bases between the two ends. CDR3 protein: CASSLAGGRYPRGTQYF. CDR3 DNA: TGTGCCAGCAGCTTAGCGGGGGGGCGCTACCCTAGAGGGACCCAGTACTTC.

For this clone: Additional DNA sequences in this sample encode the identical CDR3. This chain uses TRBV5-4 with TRBJ2-2, with 7 bases matching TRBD1. The CDR3 is 15 residues long. Germline V gives CDR1 SGHNT, CDR2 YYREEE (reference sequence). V was clipped by 2 bases and J by 5 bases; unmatched bases: 6. CDR3 sequence reads: CASSFLGQPTGELFF. The DNA for the CDR3 is TGTGCCAGCAGCTTTCTGGGACAGCCTACCGGGGAGCTGTTTTTT.

This clone has at least ten counts. The chain uses TRBV12-3 or TRBV12-4 and TRBJ2-5, with TRBD2 matching over 12 bases. J gave up 4 bases and V 5 bases, and 2 bases lay outside the gene matches. The CDR3 is made up of 14 amino acids. CDR3 in amino acids: CASSTTSGGETQYF. The CDR3 bases are TGTGCCAGCAGTACGACTAGCGGGGGAGAGACCCAGTACTTC.

To note about this clone: Since a much larger clone is just one base distant, this may be a read error. The J gene is TRBJ1-2, the V gene TRBV28; D perhaps matches TRBD1 (5 bases). The V gene lost 10 bases and the J gene lost 2 bases, with 17 bases spanning the gap. Germline loops: CDR1 MDHEN, CDR2 SYDVKM. This CDR3 comprises 14 residues. The CDR3 region is CANTLRGGNYGYTF. CDR3 bases: TGTGCCAACACGTTACGGGGGGGGAACTATGGCTACACCTTC.

This clone was seen many times. The chain links TRBV28 to TRBJ1-5; unclear D gene. Germline V gene data show CDR1 as MDHEN and CDR2 as SYDVKM. Deletions cut 1 base from V and 1 base from J, with 5 bases between. This CDR3 region has 14 residues. In nucleotides, the CDR3 is TGTGCCAGCAGTTTATTAGACAGCAATCAGCCCCAGCATTTT. Translating it yields CASSLLDSNQPQHF.

This clone was seen at least ten times. V gene TRBV12-3 or TRBV12-4 combines with J gene TRBJ2-1; 11 nucleotides line up with TRBD1. V was clipped by 5 bases and J by 6 bases; unmatched bases: 3. CDR3 length equals 14 residues. CDR3 region: CASSRGQGGNEQFF. The CDR3 region has the DNA TGTGCCAGCAGTCGGGGACAGGGGGGCAATGAGCAGTTCTTC.

This clone was counted many times. V gene TRBV3-1 combines with J gene TRBJ1-2; D might be TRBD1 (6 bases). The CDR3 length is 13 residues. Deletions cut 5 bases from V and 4 bases from J, with 11 bases between. The germline V gene has CDR1 LGHDT and CDR2 YNNKEL (reference sequence). CDR3 sequence (DNA): TGTGCCAGCAGCTACAGGGATAGCTATGGCTACACCTTC. It translates to CASSYRDSYGYTF.

This clone was counted ten times or more. The V gene is TRBV3-1, the J gene TRBJ2-3, with 8 bases identical to TRBD1. Losses at the gene ends were 6 bases for V and 2 bases for J; bases not matched to a gene: 4. The CDR3 extends over 14 amino acids. CDR1 is LGHDT and CDR2 is YNNKEL in the germline V gene (reference sequence). CDR3 loop: CASSDRGPTDTQYF. The CDR3 nucleotides are TGTGCCAGCAGTGACAGGGGACCCACAGATACGCAGTATTTT.